This T cell receptor beta chain was documented in a study of Ad26.COV2.S vaccination and SARS-CoV-2 variants. A note on this clone: Its antigen is undetermined.

Study results and caveats: It is possible that the TCR breadth and depth analyses underestimated the total T cell responses. Substantial breadth in spike-specific CD8+ and CD4+ T cell responses was reportedly seen after vaccination.

The protocol was immunoSEQ multiplex PCR, while the TCRdb copy is restricted to in-frame clones and leaves out a portion. The sample has over 90,000 clones, around three quarters seen once. The starting material was peripheral blood, obtained after recovery from COVID-19. The source is a human donor who had recovered from COVID-19.

The CDR3 region has the DNA TGCAGCGTTGAAGATCCGGGGAATCATGGCTACACCTTC. Protein sequence: CSVEDPGNHGYTF. This chain uses TRBV29-1 with TRBJ1-2; D uncertain. Germline assignment: CDR1 SQVTM and CDR2 ANQGSEA. V lost 0 bases and J lost 6, with 11 bases in between. The CDR3 loop spans 13 amino acids.